The TCR beta chain under discussion was sequenced for a study of beta chain features in type 1 diabetes (dated by TCRdb to 2017 to 2018). In terms of the full investigation: No differences in mean age, gender distribution, total cell number or subset yield were found between patients and healthy donors. The study compared the TCRB repertoires of sorted circulating CD4+ T cell subsets in recently diagnosed type 1 diabetes patients with those in matched healthy donors. Naive and central memory subsets were obtained from all 30 or so donors, but regulatory and stem cell-like memory subsets were isolated from only 8 patients and roughly eight healthy donors. A total of over 90,000,000 sorted cells were examined across all samples, and a strong correlation was observed between cell number per subset and RNA yield. Paper-wide results and their limitations: Shorter templates might be favored by PCR, yet because patient and control samples were amplified and corrected together, any such skew would affect both groups equally. At VDJ recombination sites, patients with type 1 diabetes made fewer insertions and deleted more nucleotides, a pattern implying thymic rearrangement abnormalities. Naive, central memory and regulatory TCRB repertoires appeared more similar among patients than among healthy donors. HLA sub-analyses involved small numbers of individuals, so any influence of HLA type on TCRB rearrangement remained unresolved. Because cDNA was sequenced instead of genomic DNA, activated cells with high expression could be over-represented, although the groups did not differ in activation or CD3 levels. A moderate but significant shortening of TCRB CDR3 length was observed in type 1 diabetes patients in all four CD4+ subsets.

Each donor gave one peripheral blood draw, about 110 mL on average, collected into heparinised tubes. A BD FACSAria II was used to sort naive, central memory, regulatory and stem cell-like memory CD4+ T cells with a panel that included CD45RO, CCR7, CD25, CD127, CD95 and CD27. A purity above 95% was achieved for all sorted populations. Right away, PBMCs were isolated by Lymphoprep density gradient centrifugation and were stained directly, with no culture step. So that batch effects would be minimized, each experiment stained and sorted samples in pairs, pairing one healthy donor with one patient. V is cut by 0 bases and J by 7 bases, and the space between the germline ends is 11 bases. Inclusive of the bounding cysteine and phenylalanine, the CDR3 is 14 residues long. Only CDR3 DNA is held: 42 bases, read in frame from base 1. Reading the germline V gene (reference sequence) gives CDR1 SGHNT and CDR2 YYREEE.

The entire isolated RNA was reverse transcribed using the High Capacity cDNA Reverse Transcription Kit, and thus expressed TCRB transcripts were sequenced. Deep immunoSEQ sequencing was applied to naive, central memory and regulatory T cell samples, giving an average of roughly 3.5 million total reads per sample. After sorted cells were lysed in RLT buffer, RNA was extracted with DNase-treated RNeasy Micro or Mini kits, with the choice depending on cell number. To prevent cross-contamination, every cell subset was processed on its own, while patient and healthy donor samples were processed together. Using the immunoSEQ multiplex PCR, TCRB sequences were amplified from cDNA into 87-bp fragments spanning the CDR3 region. The amplicons were sequenced using the Illumina HiSeq platform. As for how the authors treated the data: PCR bias was corrected computationally using synthetic template baselines, and reads within Hamming distance 2 were collapsed, with unmergeable singletons discarded. By aligning reads against IMGT, V, D and J genes, CDR3 length, and insertions or deletions at six rearrangement sites were assigned. Within each subset, clonotype counts were normalized to sorted cell number, after which true diversity and Gini coefficients were computed with the tcR R package. The overlap coefficient, calculated on TCRB nucleotide sequences, was used to quantify repertoire sharing. Out-of-frame TCRB sequences from naive cells were analyzed to stand in for the pre-selection repertoire. TCRdb provides this immuneACCESS table in a form limited to in-frame rearrangements. Some clones are lacking; in checked studies, under half of them reflect an unresolved V gene, and why the rest are absent is not known. V and J calls and clone size are copied from that table; D and trimming were computed from the DNA. This sample holds roughly 400,000 clones; approximately 15% were observed only once. Around 0.039% of the sample goes to the ten largest clones.

The sample holds a few counts of this clone. Its antigen target is currently unknown. No much larger clonotype is one base removed from it; base qualities were not supplied. Sequenced sample: naive CD4+ T cells from blood. What the cell subset or site label conveys for this sample: true naive CD4+ T cells. The rearranged segments are TRBV5-4 and TRBJ2-1; a tentative D call is TRBD1 (5 bases match). The clonotype originates from a man aged 25 to 40 in good health. The CDR3: CASSLGGKGNEQFF. Read as DNA, the sequence is TGTGCCAGCAGCTTGGGAGGTAAGGGGAATGAGCAGTTCTTC.